The text below deals with one T cell receptor beta chain. The entry originates in a study of blood T cell repertoires in COVID-19. Study in general: The United States, Italy and Spain were the sources of the acute and convalescent COVID-19 samples.

V shed 7 bases, J shed 7 bases, and the junction held 19 bases outside the gene matches. CDR3 length: 17 amino acids. Germline CDR1 and CDR2: LNHDA and SQIVND (reference sequence). As handled by the study authors: By means of reference gene primer amplification, nucleated cell counts were estimated. The data were produced by immunoSEQ multiplex PCR, yet TCRdb's version contains in-frame clones alone and is incomplete. The DNA gave D and trimming, while V, J and clone size come from that table. The sample records under 75,000 clones, 80% to 90% being singletons. Material for sequencing was peripheral blood. The sequence came from a man of 80 years or more with acute or convalescent COVID-19. V usage is TRBV19 and J usage is TRBJ2-5; TRBD2 agrees at 9 bases. Here the CDR3 reads CASTSPLREGFGRTQYF. CDR3 nucleotides: TGTGCCAGTACCTCTCCTTTGCGGGAGGGCTTCGGGAGGACCCAGTACTTC.